These T cell receptor beta chains were read from a single sample in a study of cytomegalovirus exposure and HLA in healthy donors. The assay was immunoSEQ multiplex PCR, and TCRdb's table has in-frame clones only and misses some. The sample lists more than 140,000 clones, approximately 82% occurring once. Sequenced: PBMCs. Every receptor here comes from a woman aged 40-49 years in good health and CMV-seronegative. Each CDR3 is given with its conserved first and last residue. D genes are given only for firm matches. Clone sizes are given selectively: once, few, many, or a class where the clone is expanded.

v_call: TRBV7-6
clone_size: few
d_call: NA
j_call: TRBJ2-7
cdr3_aa: CASSLGGNAEQYF
cdr3_nt: TGTGCCAGCAGCTTAGGGGGCAACGCCGAGCAGTACTTC

v_call: TRBV10-1
clone_size: few
d_call: NA
j_call: TRBJ2-1
cdr3_aa: CASSESTGGRKGGHRAEQFF
cdr3_nt: TGCGCCAGCAGTGAGTCGACGGGCGGGAGAAAGGGGGGGCATAGAGCCGAGCAGTTCTTC

v_call: TRBV4-2
clone_size: NA
d_call: NA
j_call: TRBJ1-1
cdr3_aa: CASSHPPTGDTEAFF
cdr3_nt: TGTGCCAGCAGCCATCCACCGACAGGAGACACTGAAGCTTTCTTT

v_call: TRBV15
clone_size: NA
d_call: TRBD2
j_call: TRBJ2-7
cdr3_aa: CATSREGGSGYEQYF
cdr3_nt: TGTGCCACCAGCAGAGAAGGCGGGAGTGGCTACGAGCAGTACTTC

v_call: TRBV5-8
clone_size: NA
d_call: TRBD1
j_call: TRBJ1-6
cdr3_aa: CASSGDRGFSPLHF
cdr3_nt: TGTGCCAGCAGCGGTGACAGGGGTTTCTCACCCCTCCACTTT

v_call: TRBV27
clone_size: NA
d_call: TRBD2
j_call: TRBJ2-3
cdr3_aa: CASSTSDPLTDTQYF
cdr3_nt: TGTGCCAGCAGTACTAGCGACCCACTCACAGATACGCAGTATTTT

v_call: TRBV19
clone_size: NA
d_call: TRBD1
j_call: TRBJ1-6
cdr3_aa: CASSILGQGSSSYNSPLHF
cdr3_nt: TGTGCCAGTAGTATTTTGGGACAGGGATCCAGCTCCTATAATTCACCCCTCCACTTT

v_call: TRBV27
clone_size: NA
d_call: TRBD2
j_call: TRBJ2-1
cdr3_aa: CASSFSGSSNEQFF
cdr3_nt: TGTGCCAGCAGTTTTAGCGGGAGTTCGAATGAGCAGTTCTTC

v_call: TRBV13
clone_size: NA
d_call: TRBD1
j_call: TRBJ2-3
cdr3_aa: CASSLSRGQADTQYF
cdr3_nt: TGTGCCAGCAGCTTAAGCAGGGGGCAAGCAGATACGCAGTATTTT

v_call: TRBV9
clone_size: NA
d_call: TRBD2
j_call: TRBJ2-7
cdr3_aa: CASSHEAGADEQYF
cdr3_nt: TGTGCCAGCAGCCATGAAGCGGGAGCGGACGAGCAGTACTTC

v_call: TRBV7-2
clone_size: NA
d_call: TRBD1
j_call: TRBJ1-4
cdr3_aa: CASSRDRSNTNEKLFF
cdr3_nt: TGTGCCAGCAGCCGGGACAGGTCGAATACTAATGAAAAACTGTTTTTT

v_call: TRBV30
clone_size: NA
d_call: NA
j_call: TRBJ1-2
cdr3_aa: CAWSVPWQNYGYTF
cdr3_nt: TGTGCCTGGAGTGTACCTTGGCAGAACTATGGCTACACCTTC

v_call: TRBV4-2
clone_size: NA
d_call: NA
j_call: TRBJ2-7
cdr3_aa: CASSQRGAGRGNYEQYF
cdr3_nt: TGTGCCAGCAGCCAAAGAGGGGCGGGCAGGGGTAACTACGAGCAGTACTTC

v_call: TRBV4-3
clone_size: few
d_call: TRBD2
j_call: TRBJ2-1
cdr3_aa: CASSRNSGSAYNEQFF
cdr3_nt: TGCGCCAGCAGCCGGAACAGCGGGAGTGCCTACAATGAGCAGTTCTTC

v_call: TRBV25-1
clone_size: once
d_call: TRBD1
j_call: TRBJ1-2
cdr3_aa: CASSGDRGYGYTF
cdr3_nt: TGTGCCAGCAGTGGGGACAGGGGATATGGCTACACCTTC

v_call: TRBV28
clone_size: NA
d_call: NA
j_call: TRBJ2-7
cdr3_aa: CASSLIASYEQYF
cdr3_nt: TGTGCCAGCAGTTTGATAGCCTCCTACGAGCAGTACTTC

v_call: TRBV7-2
clone_size: NA
d_call: NA
j_call: TRBJ1-1
cdr3_aa: CASSLPGTSTEAFF
cdr3_nt: TGTGCCAGCAGCCTTCCCGGGACAAGCACTGAAGCTTTCTTT

v_call: TRBV7-8
clone_size: NA
d_call: NA
j_call: TRBJ2-3
cdr3_aa: CASSLNRVSSTDTQYF
cdr3_nt: TGTGCCAGCAGCTTAAACAGAGTCTCTAGCACAGATACGCAGTATTTT

v_call: TRBV19
clone_size: NA
d_call: NA
j_call: TRBJ1-1
cdr3_aa: CASKSGMNTEAFF
cdr3_nt: TGTGCCAGTAAATCAGGGATGAACACTGAAGCTTTCTTT

v_call: TRBV7-3
clone_size: NA
d_call: TRBD2
j_call: TRBJ2-2
cdr3_aa: CASSRGTSGSWAGELFF
cdr3_nt: TGTGCCAGCAGCCGAGGGACTAGCGGGAGTTGGGCCGGGGAGCTGTTTTTT

v_call: TRBV9
clone_size: NA
d_call: NA
j_call: TRBJ2-7
cdr3_aa: CASSVAPENEQYF
cdr3_nt: TGTGCCAGCAGCGTAGCCCCCGAGAACGAGCAGTACTTC

v_call: TRBV5-1
clone_size: NA
d_call: TRBD2
j_call: TRBJ2-5
cdr3_aa: CASSLERTSGETQYF
cdr3_nt: TGCGCCAGCAGCTTGGAACGGACTAGCGGAGAGACCCAGTACTTC

v_call: TRBV7-2
clone_size: few
d_call: TRBD2
j_call: TRBJ2-3
cdr3_aa: CASSPGVGREWDTQYF
cdr3_nt: TGTGCCAGCAGCCCCGGGGTCGGGCGGGAGTGGGATACGCAGTATTTT

v_call: TRBV4-2
clone_size: once
d_call: TRBD2
j_call: TRBJ2-3
cdr3_aa: CASRFAGGSDTQYF
cdr3_nt: TGTGCCAGCAGGTTCGCGGGAGGTTCAGATACGCAGTATTTT

v_call: TRBV7-2
clone_size: NA
d_call: TRBD2
j_call: TRBJ2-7
cdr3_aa: CASSLVDGGSSGSEQYF
cdr3_nt: TGTGCCAGCAGCTTAGTGGACGGCGGGAGTTCTGGGAGCGAGCAGTACTTC

v_call: TRBV6-1
clone_size: NA
d_call: NA
j_call: TRBJ2-7
cdr3_aa: CASSEGRSSYEQYF
cdr3_nt: TGTGCCAGCAGTGAAGGACGGAGCTCCTACGAGCAGTACTTC

v_call: TRBV5-1
clone_size: once
d_call: TRBD1
j_call: TRBJ1-2
cdr3_aa: CASSLDRGLDYGYTF
cdr3_nt: TGCGCCAGCAGCTTGGACAGGGGGCTAGACTATGGCTACACCTTC

v_call: TRBV10-3
clone_size: few
d_call: NA
j_call: TRBJ1-1
cdr3_aa: CAIRGGPEAFF
cdr3_nt: TGTGCCATCAGAGGGGGACCTGAAGCTTTCTTT

v_call: TRBV7-8
clone_size: once
d_call: NA
j_call: TRBJ1-1
cdr3_aa: CASSSLPENTEAFF
cdr3_nt: TGTGCCAGCAGCTCCCTTCCAGAGAACACTGAAGCTTTCTTT

v_call: TRBV5-4
clone_size: NA
d_call: TRBD1
j_call: TRBJ1-2
cdr3_aa: CASSLDRGVVYGYTF
cdr3_nt: TGTGCCAGCAGCTTGGACAGGGGGGTGGTCTATGGCTACACCTTC

v_call: TRBV6-5
clone_size: NA
d_call: TRBD1
j_call: TRBJ2-1
cdr3_aa: CASRDRDDGNEQFF
cdr3_nt: TGTGCCAGCCGCGACAGGGATGACGGCAATGAGCAGTTCTTC

v_call: TRBV28
clone_size: NA
d_call: NA
j_call: TRBJ2-5
cdr3_aa: CASSLLQRVQETQYF
cdr3_nt: TGTGCCAGCAGTTTACTACAGAGAGTCCAAGAGACCCAGTACTTC